This TCR beta chain was documented in a study of CD8 T cells in Susac syndrome. The CD8+ and CD4+ T cells were negatively isolated, with the TEMRA cells enriched by FACS. Trimming stripped 5 bases from V and 4 bases from J, with 20 bases between. The CDR3 is 17 residues long. Reverse transcription used roughly 0.45 to 1 ug RNA and random hexamers. An immunoSEQ multiplex PCR amplified TCR beta CDR3 over 54 Vbeta and 13 Jbeta. TCRdb re-called the immunoSEQ multiplex PCR reads with MiXCR, one entry per CDR3 protein. The table lists roughly 170,000 distinct CDR3 sequences, 90% to 95% of them singletons, with approximately 0.094% in the top ten.

The source of this sequence is a human donor with multiple sclerosis. Sequences were obtained from CD4+ T cells from PBMCs. The chain couples TRBV12-3 or TRBV12-4 to TRBJ2-2, with a possible D match to TRBD1 (6 bases). The CDR3 coding sequence is TGTGCCAGCAGTCCCCGCTCGGCAGGGGCGAGCACCGGGGAGCTGTTTTTT. Translated: CASSPRSAGASTGELFF.